The clone carrying this TCR beta chain was detected only a few times. The target antigen is unknown. The sample comes from a study of type 1 regulatory T cells. From germline, CDR1 is SEHNR and CDR2 FQNEAQ (reference sequence). The CDR3 is 14 amino acids. V trimming: 3 bases; J trimming: 2 bases; junction bases outside the gene matches: 2. TCRdb itself ran the reads through MiXCR, one entry per CDR3 protein. The top ten clones hold more than 6.5% of a sample with 65,000 to 80,000 distinct CDR3 sequences, 20% of them seen once. Findings and caveats of the study: Compared with non-Tr1 cells, Tr1 cells showed a narrower TCR repertoire.

This chain links TRBV7-9 with TRBJ2-5; TRBD2 agrees at 8 bases. This TCR was recovered from a human donor in good health. The sequenced sample was cultured type 1 regulatory T (Tr1) cells, either the whole culture or a sorted fraction (not recorded which). The CDR3 is CASSFGGGQETQYF. The CDR3 DNA is TGTGCCAGCAGCTTCGGCGGGGGGCAAGAGACCCAGTACTTC.